This T cell receptor beta chain is drawn from a study of Graves' ophthalmopathy and Graves' hyperthyroidism. Scientists amplified the TCR beta CDR3 regions from RNA transcripts. RT-PCR was first run with HTBI primers, then multiplex PCR in a second round. TCRdb reanalysed the multiplex PCR reads using MiXCR and keeps one entry per CDR3 protein. Of hundreds of thousands of distinct CDR3 sequences in the sample, about two fifths were seen once. Other autoimmune diseases, uncontrolled infections, pregnancy or lactation ruled patients out of participation. PBMCs were density-gradient isolated from roughly 10 ml fresh blood. This clonotype was seen many times. Its antigen is unidentified. Study-level points and caveats: Thyroid clonotypes that were expanded above 0.001 frequency mostly also appeared in blood.

Unmatched junction bases numbered 5, after V lost 4 bases and J lost 4 bases. The CDR3 has 15 amino acids. The germline V gene has CDR1 MGHDK and CDR2 SYGVNS. Sequenced sample: peripheral blood. The chain has TRBV25-1 and TRBJ1-1, with 11 bases matching TRBD1. The sequence was collected from an adult man with Graves' ophthalmopathy. The CDR3: CASSAWGQGVTEAFF. The CDR3 nucleotides read TGTGCCAGCAGTGCGTGGGGACAGGGGGTCACTGAAGCTTTCTTT.